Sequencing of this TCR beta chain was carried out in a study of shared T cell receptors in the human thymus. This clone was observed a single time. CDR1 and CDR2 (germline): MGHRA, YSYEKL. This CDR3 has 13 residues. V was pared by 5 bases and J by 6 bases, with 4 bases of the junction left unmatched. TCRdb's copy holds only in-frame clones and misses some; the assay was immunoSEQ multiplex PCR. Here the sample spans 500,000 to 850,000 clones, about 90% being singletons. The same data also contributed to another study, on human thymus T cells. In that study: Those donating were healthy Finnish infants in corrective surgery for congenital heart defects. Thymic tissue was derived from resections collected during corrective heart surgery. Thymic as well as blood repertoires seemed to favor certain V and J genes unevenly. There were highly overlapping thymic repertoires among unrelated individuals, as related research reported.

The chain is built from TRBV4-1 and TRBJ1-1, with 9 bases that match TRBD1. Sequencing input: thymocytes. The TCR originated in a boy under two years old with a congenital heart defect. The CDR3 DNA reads TGCGCCAGCAGCTTGGACAGGGGCTCTGAAGCTTTCTTT. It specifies CASSLDRGSEAFF.